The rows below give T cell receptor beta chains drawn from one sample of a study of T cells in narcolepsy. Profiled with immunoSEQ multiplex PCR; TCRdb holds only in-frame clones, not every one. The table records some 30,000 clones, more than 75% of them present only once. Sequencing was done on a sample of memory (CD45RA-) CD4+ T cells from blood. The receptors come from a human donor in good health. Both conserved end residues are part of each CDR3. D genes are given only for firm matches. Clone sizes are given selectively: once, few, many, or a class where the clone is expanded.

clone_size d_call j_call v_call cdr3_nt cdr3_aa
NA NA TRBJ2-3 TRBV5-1 TGCGCCAGCAGCTTGGCCCCCGGGAGCGGTACAGATACGCAGTATTTT CASSLAPGSGTDTQYF
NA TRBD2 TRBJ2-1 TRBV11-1 TGTGCCAGCAGTCTAGCGGGAGTCTTCAATGAGCAGTTCTTC CASSLAGVFNEQFF
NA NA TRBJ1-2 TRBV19 TGTGCCAGTACAACGGCAAAATGGGGCTACACCTTC CASTTAKWGYTF
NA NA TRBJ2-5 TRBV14 TGTGCCAGCAGCCCTAGGGCCCTTAAAGAGACCCAGTACTTC CASSPRALKETQYF
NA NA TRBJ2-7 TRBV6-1 TGTGCCAGCAGTGCGAGACAAGCCTACGAGCAGTACTTC CASSARQAYEQYF
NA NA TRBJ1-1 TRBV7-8 TGTGCCAGCAGACTCGCCGGACAGAACACTGAAGCTTTCTTT CASRLAGQNTEAFF
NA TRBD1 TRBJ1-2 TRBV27 TGTGCCAGCAGTTCGGACAGGGTTCGTGGCTACACCTTC CASSSDRVRGYTF
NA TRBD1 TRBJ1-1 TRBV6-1 TGTGCCAGCAGTGGACAAGGGACAGGGTGGCAAGCTTTCTTT CASSGQGTGWQAFF
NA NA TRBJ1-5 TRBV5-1 TGCGCCAGCAGCTTGGACCGAGGCGAGGGTCAGCCCCAGCATTTT CASSLDRGEGQPQHF
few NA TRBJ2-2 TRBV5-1 TGCGCCAGCAGCCCTGTACCCGGGGAGCTGTTTTTT CASSPVPGELFF
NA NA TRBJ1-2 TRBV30 TGTGCCTGGAGGAGGGGGTATGGCAACTATGGCTACACCTTC CAWRRGYGNYGYTF
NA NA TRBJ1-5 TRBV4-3 TGCGCCAGCAGCCAACTTGGACAGAGCAATCAGCCCCAGCATTTT CASSQLGQSNQPQHF
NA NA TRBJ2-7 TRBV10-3 TGTGCCATCAGTGGTGCGGGTTCCTCCTACGAGCAGTACTTC CAISGAGSSYEQYF
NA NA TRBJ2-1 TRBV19 TGTGCCAGTAAAGGACTGGGGACCTACAATGAGCAGTTCTTC CASKGLGTYNEQFF
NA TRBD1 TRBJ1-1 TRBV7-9 TGTGCCAGCAGCTTAGACCAGGGACAGGGGCACACTGAAGCTTTCTTT CASSLDQGQGHTEAFF
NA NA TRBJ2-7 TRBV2 TGTGCCAGCAGTGAACTAAGCAGGAGCTCCTACGAGCAGTACTTC CASSELSRSSYEQYF
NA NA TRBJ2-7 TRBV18 TGTGCCAGCTCACCATTTAGCAGGGACACCTACGAGCAGTACTTC CASSPFSRDTYEQYF
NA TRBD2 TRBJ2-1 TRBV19 TGTGCCAGTAGTTCGGGACTAGCGGGAGCCCGGAATGAGCAGTTCTTC CASSSGLAGARNEQFF
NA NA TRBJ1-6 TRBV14 TGTGCCAGCAGCCCCGGCCAGTCCTATAATTCACCCCTCCACTTT CASSPGQSYNSPLHF
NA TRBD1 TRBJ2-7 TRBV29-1 TGCAGCGTTGAAGGGGGACAGGGGGGGAACTACGAGCAGTACTTC CSVEGGQGGNYEQYF
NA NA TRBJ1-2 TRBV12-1 TGTGCCAGCAGCTCTAACAGGGGGCCTACTAACTATGGCTACACCTTC CASSSNRGPTNYGYTF
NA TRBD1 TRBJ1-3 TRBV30 TGTGCCTGGAGTGGGGGACAGGGTTACTCTGGAAACACCATATATTTT CAWSGGQGYSGNTIYF
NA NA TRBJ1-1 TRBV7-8 TGTGCCAGCAGCCTCCGCCGCGAAGCTTTCTTT CASSLRREAFF
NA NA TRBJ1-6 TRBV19 TGTGCCAGTAGTAACAGGGACTCCTATAATTCACCCCTCCACTTT CASSNRDSYNSPLHF
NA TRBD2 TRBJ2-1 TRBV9 TGTGCCAGCAGCGTACAGACTAGCGGGATAGGCAATGAGCAGTTCTTC CASSVQTSGIGNEQFF
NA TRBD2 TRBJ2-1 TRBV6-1 TGTGCCAGCAGTATGGGGACTAGCGGGAATGAGCAGTTCTTC CASSMGTSGNEQFF
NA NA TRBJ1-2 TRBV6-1 TGTGCCAGCAGTGTTCCGGGACATACAATCACAAACGGGGGCTACACCTTC CASSVPGHTITNGGYTF
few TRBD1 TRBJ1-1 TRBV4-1 TGCGCCAGCAGCCAAATTCGCCTCAGGGGGCCTGAAGCTTTCTTT CASSQIRLRGPEAFF
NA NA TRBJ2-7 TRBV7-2 TGTGCCAGCAGCTTAGGCAGGCTCGGCGAGCAGTACTTC CASSLGRLGEQYF
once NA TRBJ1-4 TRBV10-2 TGCGCCAGCAGTGAGTCGCGGGGGGAGGTCGAAAAACTGTTTTTT CASSESRGEVEKLFF
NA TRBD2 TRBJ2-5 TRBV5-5 TGTGCCAGCAGCCTACGCCCAGGGACTAGCGTAGAGACCCAGTACTTC CASSLRPGTSVETQYF
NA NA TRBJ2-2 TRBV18 TGTGCCAGCTCAGAATATGGGGGCGACACCGGGGAGCTGTTTTTT CASSEYGGDTGELFF
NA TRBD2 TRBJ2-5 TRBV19 TGTGCCAGTCGACTAGCGGGGTGGCAAGAGACCCAGTACTTC CASRLAGWQETQYF
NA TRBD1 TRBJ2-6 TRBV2 TGTGCCAGCAGTGAGACAGGGTCCGGGGCCAACGTCCTGACTTTC CASSETGSGANVLTF
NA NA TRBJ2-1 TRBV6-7 TGTGCCAGCAGCTCGGGCCTCCAGATCCATCAGTTCTTC CASSSGLQIHQFF
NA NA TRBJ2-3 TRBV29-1 TGCAGCGTTGATCTGGGCGTGGATACGCAGTATTTT CSVDLGVDTQYF
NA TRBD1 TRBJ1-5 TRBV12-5 TGTGCTAGTGGTCCGGACAGGGGGGGGAATCAGCCCCAGCATTTT CASGPDRGGNQPQHF
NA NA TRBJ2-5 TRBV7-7 TGTGCCAGCAGCGCTCAGGGGGGACAGACCCAGTACTTC CASSAQGGQTQYF
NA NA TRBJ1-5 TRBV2 TGTGCCAGCACGCGTGGGGGCGGCTGGCAGCCCCAGCATTTT CASTRGGGWQPQHF
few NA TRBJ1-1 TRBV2 TGTGCCAGCAAAGATAGGGGGATGGGCACTGAAGCTTTCTTT CASKDRGMGTEAFF
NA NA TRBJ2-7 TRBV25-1 TGTGCCAGCAGCCCCCTGGCAGTCGCCTACGAGCAGTACTTC CASSPLAVAYEQYF
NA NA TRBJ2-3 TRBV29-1 TGCAGCGTTGAAGTCAGATTAACAGATACGCAGTATTTT CSVEVRLTDTQYF
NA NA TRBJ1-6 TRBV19 TGTGCCAGCCAGGGGCATGGATCACCCCTCCACTTT CASQGHGSPLHF
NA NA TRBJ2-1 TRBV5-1 TGCGCCAGCTCGGTGGGGGGAACGTACAATGAGCAGTTCTTC CASSVGGTYNEQFF
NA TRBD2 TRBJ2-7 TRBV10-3 TGTGCCATCAGTGAGTCCCTAGCGGGGGGTTACGAGCAGTACTTC CAISESLAGGYEQYF
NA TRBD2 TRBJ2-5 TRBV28 TGTGCCAGCAGAAATCGGCTAGCGGGAGGGCCCCCAGAGACCCAGTACTTC CASRNRLAGGPPETQYF
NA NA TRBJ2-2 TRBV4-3 TGCGCCAGCAGCCAAGGCTCGGGCACCGGGGAGCTGTTTTTT CASSQGSGTGELFF
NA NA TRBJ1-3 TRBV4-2 TGTGCCAGCTATGGAAACACCATATATTTT CASYGNTIYF
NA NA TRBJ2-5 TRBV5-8 TGTGCCAGCAGCTTGGGGGGCGGAGAGACCCAGTACTTC CASSLGGGETQYF
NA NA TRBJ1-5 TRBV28 TGTGCCAGCAGTTCCCGGGCCCATCAGCCCCAGCATTTT CASSSRAHQPQHF
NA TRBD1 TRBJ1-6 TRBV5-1 TGCGCCAGCAGCTTGGCCGGGACAGGGAGGTCACCCCTCCACTTT CASSLAGTGRSPLHF
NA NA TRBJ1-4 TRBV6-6 TGTGCCAGCAGTAGGGCTTCTAATGAAAAACTGTTTTTT CASSRASNEKLFF
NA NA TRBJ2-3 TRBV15 TGTGCCACCAGCAAGCCTAGCACAGATACGCAGTATTTT CATSKPSTDTQYF
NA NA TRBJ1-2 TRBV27 TGTGCCAGCAGGGCGGAGGGGAACTATGGCTACACCTTC CASRAEGNYGYTF
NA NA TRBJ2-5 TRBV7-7 TGTGCTAGCAGCTTAGGTGGTGCAGGGAGCCAAGAGACCCAGTACTTC CASSLGGAGSQETQYF